One and the same sample provided the 3 T cell receptor beta chains below, sequenced in a study of blood T cells in healthy people across ages. Then a second PCR, running roughly 7 to 11 cycles, was carried out with a sample-barcoded 5' primer and a J-beta primer mix. TCRdb passed the 5' RACE reads through MiXCR, listing each CDR3 protein once. The repertoire holds fewer than 2 million distinct CDR3 sequences, more than 35% seen once, with under 30% in the top ten. The material sequenced was blood. The receptors here all came from a human donor in good health.

The chain uses TRBV29-1 and TRBJ2-5; tentative D call: TRBD2 (5 bases). The germline V gene has CDR1 SQVTM and CDR2 ANQGSEA. The CDR3 contains 13 residues. The V gene lost 4 bases and the J gene lost 3 bases, with 12 bases spanning the gap. In nucleotides, the CDR3 is TGCAGCGTTGGTCCCAGCGGAAAAGAGACCCAGTACTTC. Protein product: CSVGPSGKETQYF.

A few counts support this clonotype. The rearrangement links TRBV6-5 to TRBJ2-4, with D perhaps TRBD1 (6 bases). The J call may not be correct, given that the DNA end is closer to TRBJ2-7. Germline values: CDR1 MNHEY, CDR2 SVGAGI. CDR3 length: 14 amino acids. The CDR3 sequence: CASSYSETGFEQYF. The CDR3 region has the DNA TGTGCCAGCAGTTACTCGGAGACAGGTTTCGAGCAGTACTTC.

V usage is TRBV6-5 and J usage is TRBJ1-2; TRBD1 aligns across 11 bases. The CDR3 consists of 15 residues. Germline V gives CDR1 MNHEY, CDR2 SVGAGI. After removal of 5 bases from V and 5 bases from J, the junction contained 7 bases not matched to a gene. CDR3 coding DNA: TGTGCCAGCAGTGGCGGACAGGGGGCTCGATATGGCTACACCTTC. Its protein product is CASSGGQGARYGYTF.